This T cell receptor beta chain was obtained from a study of brain T cells in children with intractable seizures. General study results and limits: Pre-surgery blood may have been undersampled, hiding some clones.

Repertoires were generated with immunoSEQ multiplex PCR, while TCRdb's copy carries only in-frame clones and drops some. The table lists hundreds of thousands of clones, more than 85% of them singletons. Time point given: blood from clinic visit 5 months post-surgery; TSC patient then seizure free. Sequencing was limited to surgery cases with top T cell transcript signatures in brain tissue. Before surgery, patients took at least one anti-epileptic drug. Unmatched junction bases numbered 4, after V lost 3 bases and J lost 1 base. The germline gives CDR1 SGHVS, CDR2 FQNEAQ. This CDR3 has 16 amino acids. In this sample, this clone turned up once. The antigen remains unidentified.

J is TRBJ2-7 and V is TRBV7-8; 12 positions agree with TRBD2. This clonotype was sampled from a boy younger than two with tuberous sclerosis and intractable seizures. The source was peripheral blood, collected 4 to 6 months after surgery. In DNA form, the CDR3 reads TGTGCCAGCAGCTTCCCGACTAGCGGGGGTTCCTACGAGCAGTACTTC. It is translated as CASSFPTSGGSYEQYF.